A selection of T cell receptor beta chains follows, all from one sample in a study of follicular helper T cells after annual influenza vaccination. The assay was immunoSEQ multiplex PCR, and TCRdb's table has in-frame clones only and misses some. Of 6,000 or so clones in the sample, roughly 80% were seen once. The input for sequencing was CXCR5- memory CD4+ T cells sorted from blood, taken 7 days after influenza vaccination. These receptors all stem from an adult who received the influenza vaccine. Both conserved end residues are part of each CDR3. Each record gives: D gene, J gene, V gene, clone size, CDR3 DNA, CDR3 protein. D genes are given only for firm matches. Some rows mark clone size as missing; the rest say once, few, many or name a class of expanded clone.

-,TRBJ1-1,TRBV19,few,TGTGCCAGTAGTGCCAGGGGACTCACTGAAGCTTTCTTT,CASSARGLTEAFF
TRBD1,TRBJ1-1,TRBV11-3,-,TGTGCCAGCAGCTTAGATACTGATAGGACAGGAAAAGCTTTCTTT,CASSLDTDRTGKAFF
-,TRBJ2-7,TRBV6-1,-,TGTGCCAGCATGGGGCCAGGGATTCCCGAGCAGTACTTC,CASMGPGIPEQYF
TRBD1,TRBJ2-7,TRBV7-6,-,TGTGCCAGCAGCCCCAGGGACAGGGGGCGGTTCGCCTACGAGCAGTACTTC,CASSPRDRGRFAYEQYF
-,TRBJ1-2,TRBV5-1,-,TGCGCCAGCAGCTTGGAAGGGGCACTCTATGGCTACACCTTC,CASSLEGALYGYTF
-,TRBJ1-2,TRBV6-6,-,TGTGCCAGCAGAGGCGCGGAGCCACTCTATGGCTACACCTTC,CASRGAEPLYGYTF
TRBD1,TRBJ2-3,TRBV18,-,TGTGCCAGCTCACCTCGGGGACAGGGAGGAGATACGCAGTATTTT,CASSPRGQGGDTQYF
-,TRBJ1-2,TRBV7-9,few,TGTGCCAGCAGCTTAGAGGACAGCCGCTACACCTTC,CASSLEDSRYTF
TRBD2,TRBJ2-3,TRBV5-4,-,TGTGCCAGCAGCTCCGGACTAGCGGGGGACACAGATACGCAGTATTTT,CASSSGLAGDTDTQYF
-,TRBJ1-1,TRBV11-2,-,TGTGCCAGCAGCTTAGAGGTCCAGAAATTTGAAGCTTTCTTT,CASSLEVQKFEAFF
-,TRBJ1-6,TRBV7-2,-,TGTGCCAGCAGCTTGGACTCGAGCTCCTATAATTCACCCCTCCACTTT,CASSLDSSSYNSPLHF
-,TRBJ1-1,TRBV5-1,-,TGCGCCAGCAGCTTGGGTGGGGAGACTGAAGCTTTCTTT,CASSLGGETEAFF
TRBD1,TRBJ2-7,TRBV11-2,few,TGTGCCAGCTCGGACAGGGGGCTTTACGAGCAGTACTTC,CASSDRGLYEQYF
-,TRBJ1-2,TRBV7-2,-,TGTGCCAGCAGCTTACTGCCAGAGGTTAACTATGGCTACACCTTC,CASSLLPEVNYGYTF
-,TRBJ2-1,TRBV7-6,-,TGTGCCAGCAGCTTTGGGAATTGGGATGAGCAGTTCTTC,CASSFGNWDEQFF
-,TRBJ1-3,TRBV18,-,TGTGCCAGCTCACCACTTAGGGTTCCGACTCTCCTCTCTGGAAACACCATATATTTT,CASSPLRVPTLLSGNTIYF
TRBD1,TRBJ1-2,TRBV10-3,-,TGTGCCATCAATCGACAGGGGAGAGGCTACACCTTC,CAINRQGRGYTF